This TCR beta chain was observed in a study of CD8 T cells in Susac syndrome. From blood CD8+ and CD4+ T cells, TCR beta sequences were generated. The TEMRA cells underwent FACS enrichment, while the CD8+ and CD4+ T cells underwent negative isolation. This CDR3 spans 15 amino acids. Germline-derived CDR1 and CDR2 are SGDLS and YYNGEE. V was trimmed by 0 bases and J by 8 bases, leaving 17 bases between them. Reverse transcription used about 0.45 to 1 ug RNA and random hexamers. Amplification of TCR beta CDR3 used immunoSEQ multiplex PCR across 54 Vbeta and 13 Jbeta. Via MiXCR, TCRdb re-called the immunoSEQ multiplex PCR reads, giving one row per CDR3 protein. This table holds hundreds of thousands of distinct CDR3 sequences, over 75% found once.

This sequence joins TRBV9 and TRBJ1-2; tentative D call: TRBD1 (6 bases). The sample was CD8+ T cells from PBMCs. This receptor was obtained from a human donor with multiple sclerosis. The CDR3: CASSVGGQGSLGYTF. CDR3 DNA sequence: TGTGCCAGCAGCGTAGGGGGCCAGGGGAGTTTAGGCTACACCTTC.